The clone carrying this T cell receptor beta chain was seen once. The antigen is unknown. The sample is drawn from a study of beta chain features in type 1 diabetes. Background on the study: Patients were similar to healthy donors in age and gender (as well as in cell yields). All samples combined gave under 110,000,000 sorted cells for examination.

The investigators reverse transcribed all of the isolated RNA, so they sequenced expressed TCRB transcripts. Profiling relied on immunoSEQ multiplex PCR, and the TCRdb table lists in-frame clones only, not all of them. The sample has hundreds of thousands of clones, 68% seen once. Germline CDR1 and CDR2: MNHEY and SMNVEV (reference sequence). The CDR3 has 15 residues. V was clipped by 0 bases and J by 0 bases, with 7 bases between them. Study-level findings and limits: Insertion counts at VDJ junctions were lower in type 1 diabetes patients, who also showed more deletions there. TCRB repertoires of naive, central memory and Treg cells appeared more similar among patients than among healthy donors.

The rearrangement joins TRBV27 to TRBJ2-3, with D unclear. This TCR was recovered from a man aged 25-45 years in good health. The specimen was naive CD4+ T cells from blood. CDR3 coding DNA: TGTGCCAGCAGTTTATCAGTTACCAGCACAGATACGCAGTATTTT. It translates to CASSLSVTSTDTQYF.